Below, 27 T cell receptor beta chains from the same sample are listed, as sequenced in a study of blood T cell repertoires in COVID-19 (dated by TCRdb to 2020 to 2022). Library method: the immunoSEQ multiplex PCR assay. In TCRdb, the immuneACCESS table is reduced to in-frame sequences with V and J assigned. These tables do not hold every clone; where another copy was compared, an unresolved V gene accounts for under half, and the others remain unexplained. Present in this sample are 200,000 to 300,000 clones, about 89% of which were seen just once. The top ten clonotypes cover 4.1% of the sample. The sequencing input was PBMCs or T cells enriched from blood (not recorded which). The receptor set was obtained from a woman aged 25-40 years who had recovered from COVID-19.

The rearrangement links TRBV30 to TRBJ2-7, with a weak D call TRBD1 (6 bases). V gave up 1 base and J gave up 2 bases, with 9 bases separating them. Germline values: CDR1 GTSNPN, CDR2 SVGIG (reference sequence). The CDR3 sequence is 13 residues long. CDR3 sequence reads: CAWSAGHPYEQYF. The CDR3 DNA is TGTGCCTGGAGTGCGGGACACCCCTACGAGCAGTACTTC.

The chain combines TRBV9 with TRBJ2-1, with 15 bases identical to TRBD2. Losses at the gene ends were 4 bases for V and 4 bases for J; bases not matched to a gene: 6. CDR1 is SGDLS and CDR2 is YYNGEE in the germline V gene. CDR3 size: 17 residues. In DNA form, the CDR3 reads TGTGCCAGCAGCCAGGGACTAGCGGGAGGCGGGTACAATGAGCAGTTCTTC. This encodes CASSQGLAGGGYNEQFF.

Comment on this clone: The same CDR3 also results from other DNA sequences found in this sample. This chain connects TRBV9 to TRBJ1-1; TRBD1 might be the D (6 bases). CDR1 and CDR2 (germline): SGDLS, YYNGEE. The CDR3 spans 15 residues. Trimming removed 0 bases at V and 8 bases at J, with 17 bases between. The CDR3 sequence: CASSVVGGAGTEAFF. The CDR3 nucleotides read TGTGCCAGCAGCGTAGTAGGGGGGGCAGGGACAGAAGCTTTCTTT.

J is TRBJ1-5 and V is TRBV28; 8 bases agree with TRBD1. The CDR3 extends over 15 amino acids. CDR1 and CDR2 from the germline V gene are MDHEN and SYDVKM. Trimming took 6 bases from V and 1 from J; bases not matched to a gene: 5. CDR3 residues: CASSHPGGSNQPQHF. The CDR3 bases are TGTGCCAGCAGCCATCCAGGGGGCAGCAATCAGCCCCAGCATTTT.

This chain links TRBV5-1 with TRBJ1-2; TRBD1 agrees at 9 bases. This CDR3 has 14 residues. V shed 4 bases, J shed 6 bases, and the junction held 7 bases outside the gene matches. Germline CDR1 and CDR2: SGHRS and YFSETQ. CDR3 coding DNA: TGCGCCAGCAGCGGGACAGGGTGGAACGATGGCTACACCTTC. It is translated as CASSGTGWNDGYTF. The full variable domain, in which reference TRBV5-1 and TRBJ1-2 provide the parts outside the CDR3, is KAGVTQTPRYLIKTRGQQVTLSCSPISGHRSVSWYQQTPGQGLQFLFEYFSETQRNKGNFPGRFSGRQFSNSRSEMNVSTLELGDSALYLCASSGTGWNDGYTFGSGTRLTVV.

The rearrangement links TRBV19 to TRBJ1-6; the D is unclear. Trimming pared 3 bases from V and 6 bases from J, leaving 12 bases between. Per germline, CDR1 LNHDA and CDR2 SQIVND (reference sequence). CDR3 length: 15 residues. The CDR3 protein is CASSIAARLNSPLHF. The CDR3 DNA sequence: TGTGCCAGTAGTATCGCAGCACGACTTAATTCACCCCTCCACTTT. Supplemented by reference TRBV19 and TRBJ1-6, the full variable domain reads DGGITQSPKYLFRKEGQNVTLSCEQNLNHDAMYWYRQDPGQGLRLIYYSQIVNDFQKGDIAEGYSVSREKKESFPLTVTSAQKNPTAFYLCASSIAARLNSPLHFGNGTRLTVT.

The sample holds many counts of this clone. V and J are TRBV6-4 and TRBJ2-1, with a weak D call TRBD1 (5 bases). The germline gives CDR1 MRHNA, CDR2 SNTAGT. CDR3 length: 14 residues. V lost 0 bases, J lost 3 bases, and 6 bases lay in between. CDR3 nucleotides: TGTGCCAGCAGTGACTCTCAGGGCTACAATGAGCAGTTCTTC. Translated, it gives CASSDSQGYNEQFF.

This rearrangement joins TRBV30 to TRBJ1-2; weak D call: TRBD1 (5 bases). The CDR3 length is 12 residues. Trimming shortened V by 5 bases and J by 1 base, and 8 bases separated the two germline ends. Germline V lookup: CDR1 GTSNPN, CDR2 SVGIG (reference sequence). The CDR3 region has the DNA TGTGCCTGGGCCCAGGGTAACTATGGCTACACCTTC. Its protein product is CAWAQGNYGYTF.

The chain's CDR3 is CASSEQGQGGSPLHF. The CDR3 DNA reads as TGTGCCAGCAGTGAGCAGGGACAGGGGGGATCACCCCTCCACTTT. The chain recombines TRBV2 with TRBJ1-6, with 11 bases aligning to TRBD1. J gave up 10 bases and V 3 bases, and 5 bases lay outside the gene matches. There are 15 residues in the CDR3. Germline V lookup: CDR1 SNHLY, CDR2 FYNNEI.

V usage is TRBV28 and J usage is TRBJ1-6; D is unclear. There are 14 residues in the CDR3. The germline V gene encodes CDR1 MDHEN and CDR2 SYDVKM. V was clipped by 3 bases and J by 7 bases, with 10 bases between them. The CDR3 DNA reads as TGTGCCAGCAGTTTGAGGGTATCGAATTCACCCCTCCACTTT. Residues: CASSLRVSNSPLHF.

This rearrangement joins TRBV30 to TRBJ1-5, with D tentatively TRBD1 (5 bases). The CDR3 has 13 amino acids. Trimming left V 2 bases short and J 6 bases short, with 11 bases between. CDR1 is GTSNPN and CDR2 is SVGIG in the germline V gene (reference sequence). The CDR3: CAWSPQGTQPQHF. The CDR3 DNA reads TGTGCCTGGAGTCCGCAGGGCACTCAGCCCCAGCATTTT.

The chain is built from TRBV30 and TRBJ2-1, with 7 nucleotides matching TRBD1. The CDR3 covers 14 residues. Germline assignment: CDR1 GTSNPN and CDR2 SVGIG (reference sequence). With 4 bases clipped from V and 5 bases from J, the junction kept 8 bases outside the gene matches. CDR3 region: CAWTLGTANNEQFF. CDR3 DNA sequence: TGTGCCTGGACATTAGGGACAGCTAACAATGAGCAGTTCTTC.

The rearrangement links TRBV18 to TRBJ2-5, with TRBD1 as a possible D gene (6 bases). V was shortened by 4 bases and J by 2 bases, with 14 bases between the two germline ends. In germline, CDR1 is KGHSH, CDR2 LQKENI. The CDR3 consists of 15 residues. The CDR3 spells CASSLRSDSQETQYF. The DNA of the CDR3 is TGTGCCAGCTCACTAAGATCGGACAGTCAAGAGACCCAGTACTTC. The whole variable domain, remainder taken from reference TRBV18 and TRBJ2-5, is NAGVMQNPRHLVRRRGQEARLRCSPMKGHSHVYWYRQLPEEGLKFMVYLQKENIIDESGMPKERFSAEFPKEGPSILRIQQVVRGDSAAYFCASSLRSDSQETQYFGPGTRLLVL.

The genes are TRBV6-5 and TRBJ1-5, with D possibly TRBD1 on 5 matching bases. The germline V gene encodes CDR1 MNHEY and CDR2 SVGAGI. Between the trimmed V and J ends, which lost 0 bases and 6 bases, there was a span of 12 bases. The CDR3 runs to 15 residues. In nucleotides, the CDR3 is TGTGCCAGCAGTTACTCGGAGGGGTCAGGTCAGCCCCAGCATTTT. It specifies CASSYSEGSGQPQHF.

This rearrangement joins TRBV5-4 to TRBJ2-2, with D uncertain. The V gene lost 4 bases and the J gene lost 6 bases, with 10 bases spanning the gap. The CDR3 is 13 residues long. Per the germline V gene, CDR1 is SGHNT and CDR2 is YYREEE (reference sequence). The CDR3 DNA follows: TGTGCCAGCAGCCAGATATCCGCCGGGGAGCTGTTTTTT. It translates to CASSQISAGELFF. Together with reference TRBV5-4 and TRBJ2-2, the CDR3 gives the full variable domain: ETGVTQSPTHLIKTRGQQVTLRCSSQSGHNTVSWYQQALGQGPQFIFQYYREEENGRGNFPPRFSGLQFPNYSSELNVNALELDDSALYLCASSQISAGELFFGEGSRLTVL.

In DNA form, the CDR3 reads TGTGCCAGCAGTCGACTAGCGGGAGACCACACCGGGGAGCTGTTTTTT. Residues: CASSRLAGDHTGELFF. The chain links TRBV2 to TRBJ2-2; 12 bases are a match to TRBD2. Germline V gene data show CDR1 as SNHLY and CDR2 as FYNNEI. V dropped 5 bases and J dropped 3; count of bases not matched to a gene: 4. This CDR3 spans 16 amino acids.

The V call is TRBV30, the J call TRBJ2-3; D unresolved. The CDR3 is 13 amino acids. CDR1 is GTSNPN and CDR2 is SVGIG in the germline V gene (reference sequence). Trimming stripped 2 bases from V and 2 bases from J, with 8 bases between. The CDR3 loop is CAWSSSDTDTQYF. CDR3 in DNA: TGTGCCTGGAGTTCGTCAGACACAGATACGCAGTATTTT.

This chain connects TRBV7-3 to TRBJ2-3; D may be TRBD1 (5 bases). The CDR3 contains 14 residues. V was clipped by 2 bases and J by 8 bases, with 14 bases between them. Germline CDR1 reads SGHTA; CDR2 reads FQGTGA. This CDR3 reads CASSLEGLRGTQYF. The CDR3 DNA sequence: TGTGCCAGCAGCTTAGAAGGGCTAAGGGGTACGCAGTATTTT.

The CDR3 region has the DNA TGTGCCAGCAGCTTAGAGGCCCGACCCGGACAGGGGCACTATGGCTACACCTTC. It encodes CASSLEARPGQGHYGYTF. This rearrangement joins TRBV11-2 to TRBJ1-2; TRBD1 agrees at 9 bases. V dropped 0 bases and J dropped 3; count of bases not matched to a gene: 11. This CDR3 spans 18 amino acids. From germline, CDR1 is SGHAT and CDR2 FQNNGV.

V gene TRBV28 combines with J gene TRBJ1-2, with TRBD1 matching over 9 bases. CDR3 length equals 16 residues. In germline, CDR1 is MDHEN, CDR2 SYDVKM. V trimming: 6 bases; J trimming: 7 bases; junction bases outside the gene matches: 15. The CDR3: CASSLVPGTGNGGYTF. CDR3 coding DNA: TGTGCCAGCAGCCTAGTGCCCGGGACAGGGAACGGTGGCTACACCTTC.

In nucleotides, the CDR3 is TGTGCCTCCAGGGGGTTACCCTACGAGCAGTACTTC. It encodes CASRGLPYEQYF. The chain couples TRBV30 to TRBJ2-7; 7 nucleotides agree with TRBD1. With 7 bases clipped from V and 2 bases from J, the junction kept 5 bases outside the gene matches. The CDR3 spans 12 residues. In germline, CDR1 is GTSNPN, CDR2 SVGIG (reference sequence). The full variable domain, with the rest looked up from reference TRBV30 and TRBJ2-7, is SQTIHQWPATLVQPVGSPLSLECTVEGTSNPNLYWYRQAAGRGLQLLFYSVGIGQISSEVPQNLSASRPQDRQFILSSKKLLLSDSGFYLCASRGLPYEQYFGPGTRLTVT.

The chain links TRBV6-2 or TRBV6-3 to TRBJ2-7; D remains unclear. This CDR3 comprises 12 residues. Trimming removed 6 bases at V and 4 bases at J, with 10 bases between. The germline gives CDR1 MNHEY, CDR2 SVGEGT. In nucleotides, the CDR3 is TGTGCCAGCAGCCCCCTTCAGTACGAGCAGTACTTC. It specifies CASSPLQYEQYF.

The rearrangement links TRBV29-1 to TRBJ1-1; D gene ambiguous. Deletions cut 8 bases from V and 2 bases from J, with 12 bases between. The CDR3 contains 12 residues. CDR1 is SQVTM, CDR2 ANQGSEA, per germline. The CDR3 loop is CSTRGTNTEAFF. The DNA for the CDR3 is TGCAGCACAAGAGGCACCAACACTGAAGCTTTCTTT. The complete variable domain, with remaining parts taken from reference TRBV29-1 and TRBJ1-1, reads SAVISQKPSRDICQRGTSLTIQCQVDSQVTMMFWYRQQPGQSLTLIATANQGSEATYESGFVIDKFPISRPNLTFSTLTVSNMSPEDSSIYLCSTRGTNTEAFFGQGTRLTVV.

The table lists this clone with a few counts. The chain employs TRBV2 and TRBJ2-6; unclear D gene. The CDR3 covers 14 residues. Germline V gives CDR1 SNHLY, CDR2 FYNNEI. V lost 4 bases to trimming and J lost 0 bases, with 4 bases between them. The CDR3 region is CASSGSSGANVLTF. The CDR3 DNA reads TGTGCCAGCAGTGGGAGCTCTGGGGCCAACGTCCTGACTTTC.

This chain connects TRBV5-1 to TRBJ1-1; 11 bases are shared with TRBD1. J gave up 10 bases and V 4 bases, and 6 bases lay outside the gene matches. Germline loops: CDR1 SGHRS, CDR2 YFSETQ. There are 13 residues in the CDR3. CDR3 residues: CASSPGTGGVAFF. In DNA form, the CDR3 reads TGCGCCAGCAGCCCCGGGACAGGGGGTGTAGCTTTCTTT. Full variable domain (remainder filled in from reference TRBV5-1 and TRBJ1-1): KAGVTQTPRYLIKTRGQQVTLSCSPISGHRSVSWYQQTPGQGLQFLFEYFSETQRNKGNFPGRFSGRQFSNSRSEMNVSTLELGDSALYLCASSPGTGGVAFFGQGTRLTVV.

The chain joins TRBV15 to TRBJ2-1; weak D call: TRBD2 (5 bases). In germline, CDR1 is LNHNV, CDR2 YYDKDF (reference sequence). V lost 2 bases to trimming and J lost 8 bases, with 19 bases between them. The CDR3 totals 16 residues. For the CDR3, the DNA is TGTGCCACCAGCAGACCGCCCCCGGGCGGGTGGGATGAGCAGTTCTTC. Amino acid sequence: CATSRPPPGGWDEQFF.

V and J are TRBV12-3 or TRBV12-4 and TRBJ1-2; D is possibly TRBD1 (6 bases). This CDR3 has 12 amino acids. V was trimmed by 5 bases and J by 4 bases, leaving 8 bases between them. In DNA, the CDR3 is TGTGCCAGCAGTCGGGACACCTATGGCTACACCTTC. Translated: CASSRDTYGYTF.